The TCR beta chain under discussion was sequenced for a study of T-cell memory formation after mild COVID-19. Across the whole study: For the most part, TCR clusters were specific to one donor.

This clonotype has at least ten counts. This CDR3 spans 15 amino acids. The V end lost 5 bases, the J end lost 4 bases, and 17 bases lay between the germline ends. CDR1 is LGHDT and CDR2 is YNNKEL in the germline V gene (reference sequence). TCR alpha and TCR beta cDNA libraries with sample barcodes and UMIs came from 5'RACE using constant-segment primers. Using its own MiXCR run on the 5' RACE reads, TCRdb lists one record per CDR3 protein. The sample holds some 15,000 distinct CDR3 sequences, approximately 19% seen once. The chain joins TRBV3-1 to TRBJ1-1; D call uncertain. Input material: PBMCs or a T cell subset sorted from them (not recorded which). This receptor was identified in an adult woman who had mild COVID-19 (a few samples of this study predate the infection). Cell type and time point are not known. In DNA, the CDR3 is TGTGCCAGCAGCTTAACTTTCTCCGGAGGCACTGAAGCTTTCTTT. Protein sequence: CASSLTFSGGTEAFF.